Listed below are T cell receptor beta chains from one sample, sequenced in a study of CD8 T cells in ankylosing spondylitis. TCRdb re-called the 5' RACE reads with MiXCR, one entry per CDR3 protein. The profile shows roughly 220,000 distinct CDR3 sequences, over 9.5% of them singletons. The specimen sequenced was blood, either unsorted or a sorted T cell fraction (not recorded which). The receptors were sampled from a male donor with ankylosing spondylitis or in good health (not recorded which). Each CDR3 is given with its conserved first and last residue. The order of the fields is clone size, D gene, V gene, J gene, CDR3 protein. D genes are given only for firm matches. Clone size is stated in some rows and not others, as once, few, many or a class when expanded.

many	NA	TRBV4-2	TRBJ2-5	CASSQGETDLQETQYF
many	NA	TRBV5-6	TRBJ1-5	CASSSTGTLNQPQHF
medium-sized	NA	TRBV5-1	TRBJ1-2	CASSLIKADYGYTF
NA	NA	TRBV5-6	TRBJ2-7	CASSLDWSSDEQYF
many	NA	TRBV5-1	TRBJ2-7	CASSEGREQYF
NA	NA	TRBV3-1	TRBJ1-5	CAFCFLRGSNEHENQPQHF
many	NA	TRBV5-6	TRBJ2-7	CASSLDISRDRISYEQYF
many	NA	TRBV7-9	TRBJ1-3	CASSISAWTAGDTIYF
many	NA	TRBV20-1	TRBJ2-7	CSASDYRGGNEQYF
few	TRBD2	TRBV7-3	TRBJ2-1	CASSSPGTSGNEQFF
many	NA	TRBV3-1	TRBJ2-2	CASSQRDIPQGGTGELFF
many	TRBD1	TRBV11-2	TRBJ1-3	CASSLVQGGTIYF
many	TRBD2	TRBV5-1	TRBJ2-3	CASSFRLAGPDTQYF
many	NA	TRBV9	TRBJ2-1	CASSGPDRTDNEQFF
many	NA	TRBV3-1	TRBJ2-2	CASSTRDFYTGELFF
NA	NA	TRBV30	TRBJ2-7	CACPRQVSYEQYF
many	NA	TRBV5-1	TRBJ2-6	CASSWTTGANVLTF
few	NA	TRBV12-3/TRBV12-4	TRBJ1-2	CASSFGGVYTF
many	TRBD2	TRBV20-1	TRBJ2-2	CSARLAGANTGELFF
many	NA	TRBV27	TRBJ2-3	CASMPLGAFTDTQYF
few	NA	TRBV7-3	TRBJ1-5	CASSLTSDQPQHF
NA	NA	TRBV14	TRBJ1-6	CASSQDLLSGAAPLHF
many	TRBD2	TRBV5-1	TRBJ2-3	CASSLSQGGAGGTLDTQYF
many	TRBD1	TRBV20-1	TRBJ2-2	CSAKPGQANTGELFF
few	TRBD1	TRBV12-3/TRBV12-4	TRBJ1-1	CASRPTGTGTITEAFF
NA	TRBD1	TRBV19	TRBJ2-1	CASSIRYRGDNEQFF
NA	TRBD1	TRBV20-1	TRBJ2-5	CSATWTGTYIRDTQYF
few	TRBD1	TRBV10-3	TRBJ2-3	CAISASTGGGVYTQYF
NA	TRBD1	TRBV6-1	TRBJ2-7	CASRKDRGTYEQYF
many	NA	TRBV7-9	TRBJ1-5	CASSKNEGQPQHF
many	NA	TRBV29-1	TRBJ2-7	CSVEVHRGFDPEQYF
many	NA	TRBV20-1	TRBJ1-1	CSAIDRMNTEAFF
NA	TRBD2	TRBV5-5	TRBJ2-1	CASSFEPAGVLYNEQFF
few	TRBD2	TRBV7-2	TRBJ2-1	CASSAAGGPYNEQFF
few	NA	TRBV7-2	TRBJ1-5	CASRMTGGNQPQHF
NA	NA	TRBV6-5	TRBJ2-6	CASSFPGGTGANVLTF
many	NA	TRBV5-1	TRBJ2-3	CASSLDGRGSTDTQYF
few	TRBD1	TRBV24-1	TRBJ2-1	CATSDTGTESKNEQFF
NA	TRBD1	TRBV18	TRBJ2-1	CASSPPFGQAYNEQFF
few	NA	TRBV2	TRBJ2-3	CASRSHLNLADTQYF
NA	NA	TRBV7-2	TRBJ2-2	CASRISGTANTGELFF
many	TRBD1	TRBV7-9	TRBJ2-2	CASRFGTANTGELFF
many	NA	TRBV29-1	TRBJ1-1	CSVVDRGVSMNTEAFF
few	TRBD1	TRBV29-1	TRBJ2-2	CSVERVGTGTTGELFF
NA	NA	TRBV20-1	TRBJ2-7	CSALPGGGGDEQYF
many	NA	TRBV15	TRBJ1-5	CATSRDPRQEGFNQPQHF